The T cell receptor beta chain described here comes from a study of cytomegalovirus exposure and HLA in healthy donors. The PCR made use of 60 Vbeta and 13 Jbeta primers. The method was immunoSEQ multiplex PCR; TCRdb's version includes in-frame clones alone and lacks a portion of them. The sample carries some 170,000 clones, roughly 85% recorded once. J lost 6 bases, V lost 5 bases, and 6 bases had no gene match. This CDR3 comprises 15 residues. Germline CDR1 reads SGHNT; CDR2 reads YENEEA. The TCR sequence derives from a man aged 35-49 years in good health and CMV-seropositive. The specimen sequenced was PBMCs. The chain combines TRBV11-3 with TRBJ2-7, with 14 bases that match TRBD2. DNA of the CDR3: TGTGCCAGCAGCAGCGGACTAGCGGGAGGACGCGAGCAGTACTTC. Protein: CASSSGLAGGREQYF.